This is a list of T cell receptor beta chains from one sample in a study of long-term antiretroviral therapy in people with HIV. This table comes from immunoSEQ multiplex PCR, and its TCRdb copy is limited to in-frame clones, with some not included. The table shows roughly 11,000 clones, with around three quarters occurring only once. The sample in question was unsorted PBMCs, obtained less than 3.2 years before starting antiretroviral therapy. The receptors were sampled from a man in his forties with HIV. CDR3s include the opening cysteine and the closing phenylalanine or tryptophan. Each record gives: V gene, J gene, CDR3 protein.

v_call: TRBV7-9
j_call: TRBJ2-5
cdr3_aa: CASTPQETQYF

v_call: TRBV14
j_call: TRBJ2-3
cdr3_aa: CASSQPTRRDTQYF

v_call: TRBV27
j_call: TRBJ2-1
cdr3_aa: CASSLAGGSYNEQFF

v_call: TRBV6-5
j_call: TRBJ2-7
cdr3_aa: CASRLSIYEQYF

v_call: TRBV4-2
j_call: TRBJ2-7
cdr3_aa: CASSQAPGSSYEQYF

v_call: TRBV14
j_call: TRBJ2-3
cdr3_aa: CASSLRTSGTDTQYF

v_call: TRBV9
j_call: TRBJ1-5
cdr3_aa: CASSVTGDDDQPQHF

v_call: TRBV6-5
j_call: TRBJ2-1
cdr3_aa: CASSSGASSYNEQFF

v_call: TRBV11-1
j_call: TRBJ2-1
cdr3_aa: CASSFSFHEQFF

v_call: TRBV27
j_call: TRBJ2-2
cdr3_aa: CASSARIQDRELFF

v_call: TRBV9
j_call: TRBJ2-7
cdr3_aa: CASSSIGEQYF

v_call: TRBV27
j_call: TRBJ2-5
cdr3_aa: CASSLGGRETQYF

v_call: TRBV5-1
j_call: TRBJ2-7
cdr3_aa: CASSSGTGDEQYF

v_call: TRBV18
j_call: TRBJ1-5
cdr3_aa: CASSPSPYGNQPQHF

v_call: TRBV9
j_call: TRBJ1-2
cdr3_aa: CASSVATGTGKGYTF

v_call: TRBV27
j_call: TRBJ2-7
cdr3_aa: CASSSRSRGLSYEQYF

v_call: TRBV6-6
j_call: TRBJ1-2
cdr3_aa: CATVTGRGLNYGYTF

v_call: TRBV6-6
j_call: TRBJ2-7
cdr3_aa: CASSYSAGQGAYEQYF

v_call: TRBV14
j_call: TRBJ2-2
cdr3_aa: CASSQELNTGELFF

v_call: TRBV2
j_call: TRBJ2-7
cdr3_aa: CASAGTATYEQYF

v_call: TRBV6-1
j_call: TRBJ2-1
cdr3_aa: CASMAGGLNEQFF

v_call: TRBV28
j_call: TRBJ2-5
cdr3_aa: CASSPTRRKGPPRETQYF